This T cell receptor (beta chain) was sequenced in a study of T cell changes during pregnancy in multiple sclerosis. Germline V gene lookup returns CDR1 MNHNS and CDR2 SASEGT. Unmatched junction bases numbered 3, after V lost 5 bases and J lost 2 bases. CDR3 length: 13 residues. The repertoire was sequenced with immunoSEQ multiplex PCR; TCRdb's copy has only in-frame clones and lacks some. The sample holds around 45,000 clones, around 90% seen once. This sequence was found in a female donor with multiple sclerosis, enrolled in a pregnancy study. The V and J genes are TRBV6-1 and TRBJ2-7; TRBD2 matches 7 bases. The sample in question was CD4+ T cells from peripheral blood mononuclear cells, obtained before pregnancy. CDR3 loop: CASSQREAYEQYF. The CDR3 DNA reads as TGTGCCAGCAGTCAACGGGAGGCCTACGAGCAGTACTTC.